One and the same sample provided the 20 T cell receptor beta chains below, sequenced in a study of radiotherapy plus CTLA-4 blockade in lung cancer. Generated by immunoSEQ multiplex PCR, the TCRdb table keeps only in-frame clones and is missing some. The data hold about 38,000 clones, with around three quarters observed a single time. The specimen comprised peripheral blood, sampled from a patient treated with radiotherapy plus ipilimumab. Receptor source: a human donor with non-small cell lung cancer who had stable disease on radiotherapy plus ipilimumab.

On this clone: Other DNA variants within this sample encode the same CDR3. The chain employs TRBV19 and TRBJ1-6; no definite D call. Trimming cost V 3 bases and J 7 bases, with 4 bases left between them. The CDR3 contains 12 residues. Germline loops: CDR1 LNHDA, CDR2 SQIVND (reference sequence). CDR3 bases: TGTGCCAGTAGTATCGGAAATTCACCCCTCCACTTT. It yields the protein CASSIGNSPLHF.

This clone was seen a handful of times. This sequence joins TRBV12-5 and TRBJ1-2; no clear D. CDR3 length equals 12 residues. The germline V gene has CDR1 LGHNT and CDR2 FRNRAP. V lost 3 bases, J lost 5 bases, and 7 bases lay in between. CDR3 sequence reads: CASGFAEYGYTF. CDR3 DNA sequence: TGTGCTAGTGGTTTTGCAGAGTATGGCTACACCTTC.

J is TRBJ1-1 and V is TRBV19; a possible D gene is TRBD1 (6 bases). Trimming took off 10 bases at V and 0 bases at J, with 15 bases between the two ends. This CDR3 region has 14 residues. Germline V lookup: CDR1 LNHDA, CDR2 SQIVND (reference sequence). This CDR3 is CATKNGQLNTEAFF. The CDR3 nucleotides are TGTGCCACCAAGAATGGACAGTTGAACACTGAAGCTTTCTTT.

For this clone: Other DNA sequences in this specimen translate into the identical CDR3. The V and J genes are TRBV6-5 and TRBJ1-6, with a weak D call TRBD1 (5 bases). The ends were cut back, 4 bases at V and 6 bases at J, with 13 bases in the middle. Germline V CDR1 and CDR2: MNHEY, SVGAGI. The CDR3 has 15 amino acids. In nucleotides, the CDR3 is TGTGCCAGCAGTTCTTTGATGCAGGGTAATTCACCCCTCCACTTT. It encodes CASSSLMQGNSPLHF.

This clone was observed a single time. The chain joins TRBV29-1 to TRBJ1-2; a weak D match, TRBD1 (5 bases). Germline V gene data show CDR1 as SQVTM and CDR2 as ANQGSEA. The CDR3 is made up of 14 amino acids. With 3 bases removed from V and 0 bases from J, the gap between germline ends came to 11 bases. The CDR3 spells CSVESGRPNYGYTF. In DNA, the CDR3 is TGCAGCGTTGAGTCGGGGCGGCCTAACTATGGCTACACCTTC. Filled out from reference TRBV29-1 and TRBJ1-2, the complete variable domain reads SAVISQKPSRDICQRGTSLTIQCQVDSQVTMMFWYRQQPGQSLTLIATANQGSEATYESGFVIDKFPISRPNLTFSTLTVSNMSPEDSSIYLCSVESGRPNYGYTFGSGTRLTVV.

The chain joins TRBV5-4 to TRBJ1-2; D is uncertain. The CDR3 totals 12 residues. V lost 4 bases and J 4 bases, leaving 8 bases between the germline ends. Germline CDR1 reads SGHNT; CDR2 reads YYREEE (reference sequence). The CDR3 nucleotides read TGTGCCAGCAGCGGGGTGAGCTATGGCTACACCTTC. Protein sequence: CASSGVSYGYTF.

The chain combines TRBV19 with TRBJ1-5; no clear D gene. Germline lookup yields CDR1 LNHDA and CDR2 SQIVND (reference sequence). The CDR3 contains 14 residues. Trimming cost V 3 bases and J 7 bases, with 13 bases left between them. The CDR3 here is CASSMGGPRQPQHF. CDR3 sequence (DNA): TGTGCCAGTAGTATGGGAGGGCCCAGGCAGCCCCAGCATTTT.

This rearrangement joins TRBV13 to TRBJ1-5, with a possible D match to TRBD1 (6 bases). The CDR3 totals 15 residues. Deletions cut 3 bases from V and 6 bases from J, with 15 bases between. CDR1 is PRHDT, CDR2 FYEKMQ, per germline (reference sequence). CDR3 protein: CASSFGRGASQPQHF. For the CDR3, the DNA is TGTGCCAGCAGCTTCGGGCGGGGGGCGAGTCAGCCCCAGCATTTT.

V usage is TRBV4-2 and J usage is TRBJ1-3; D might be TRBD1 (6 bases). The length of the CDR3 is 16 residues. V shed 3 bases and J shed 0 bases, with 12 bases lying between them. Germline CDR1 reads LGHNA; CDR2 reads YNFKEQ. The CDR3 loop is CASSQPGVNSGNTIYF. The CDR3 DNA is TGTGCCAGCAGCCAGCCAGGGGTTAACTCTGGAAACACCATATATTTT.

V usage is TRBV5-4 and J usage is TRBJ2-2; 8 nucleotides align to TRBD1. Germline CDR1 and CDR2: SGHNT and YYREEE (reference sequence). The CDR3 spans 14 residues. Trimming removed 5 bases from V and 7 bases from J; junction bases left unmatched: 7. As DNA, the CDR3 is TGTGCCAGCAGTCAGGACAGGGCTATCGGGGAGCTGTTTTTT. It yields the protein CASSQDRAIGELFF. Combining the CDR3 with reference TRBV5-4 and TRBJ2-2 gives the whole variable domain ETGVTQSPTHLIKTRGQQVTLRCSSQSGHNTVSWYQQALGQGPQFIFQYYREEENGRGNFPPRFSGLQFPNYSSELNVNALELDDSALYLCASSQDRAIGELFFGEGSRLTVL.

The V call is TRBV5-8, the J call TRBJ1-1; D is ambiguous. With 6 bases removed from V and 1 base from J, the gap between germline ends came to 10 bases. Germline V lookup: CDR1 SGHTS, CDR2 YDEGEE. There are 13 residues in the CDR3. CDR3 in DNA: TGTGCCAGCACTGCGTTTGGGAACACTGAAGCTTTCTTT. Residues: CASTAFGNTEAFF.

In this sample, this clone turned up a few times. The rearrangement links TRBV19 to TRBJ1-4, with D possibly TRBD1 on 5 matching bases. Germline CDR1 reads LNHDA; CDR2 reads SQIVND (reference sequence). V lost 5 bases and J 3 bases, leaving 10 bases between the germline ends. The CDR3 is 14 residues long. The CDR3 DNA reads TGTGCCAGTAGTGTCGCGGGGCCTAATGAAAAACTGTTTTTT. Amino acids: CASSVAGPNEKLFF. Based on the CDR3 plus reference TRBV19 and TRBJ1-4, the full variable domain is DGGITQSPKYLFRKEGQNVTLSCEQNLNHDAMYWYRQDPGQGLRLIYYSQIVNDFQKGDIAEGYSVSREKKESFPLTVTSAQKNPTAFYLCASSVAGPNEKLFFGSGTQLSVL.

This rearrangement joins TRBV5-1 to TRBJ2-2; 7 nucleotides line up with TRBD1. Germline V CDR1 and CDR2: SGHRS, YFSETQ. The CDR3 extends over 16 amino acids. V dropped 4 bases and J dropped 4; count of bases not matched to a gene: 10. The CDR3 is CASSRDRAIITGELFF. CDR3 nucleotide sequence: TGCGCCAGCAGCCGCGACAGGGCGATTATCACCGGGGAGCTGTTTTTT.

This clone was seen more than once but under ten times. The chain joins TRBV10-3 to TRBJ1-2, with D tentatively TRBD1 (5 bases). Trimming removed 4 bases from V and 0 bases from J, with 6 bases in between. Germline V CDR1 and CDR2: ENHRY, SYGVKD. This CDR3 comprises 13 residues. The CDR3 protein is CAISGGTNYGYTF. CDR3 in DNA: TGTGCCATCAGTGGGGGGACTAACTATGGCTACACCTTC.

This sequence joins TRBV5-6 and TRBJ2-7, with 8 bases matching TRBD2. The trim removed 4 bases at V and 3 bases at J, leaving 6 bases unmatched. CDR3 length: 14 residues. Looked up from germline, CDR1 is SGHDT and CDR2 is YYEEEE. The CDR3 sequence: CASSPGGGLYEQYV. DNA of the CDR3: TGTGCCAGCAGCCCCGGGGGGGGACTCTACGAGCAGTACGTC.

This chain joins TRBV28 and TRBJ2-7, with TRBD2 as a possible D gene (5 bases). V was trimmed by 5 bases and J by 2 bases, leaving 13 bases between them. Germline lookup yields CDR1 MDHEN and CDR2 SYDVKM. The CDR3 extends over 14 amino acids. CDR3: CASSVGPRAYEQYF. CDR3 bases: TGTGCCAGCAGTGTGGGCCCGAGGGCCTACGAGCAGTACTTC.

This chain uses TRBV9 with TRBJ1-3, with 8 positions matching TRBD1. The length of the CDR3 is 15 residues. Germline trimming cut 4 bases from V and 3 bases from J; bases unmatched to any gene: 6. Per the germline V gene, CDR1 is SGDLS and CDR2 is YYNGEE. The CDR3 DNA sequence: TGTGCCAGCAGCACAACAGGGGGTGGTGGAAACACCATATATTTT. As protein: CASSTTGGGGNTIYF.

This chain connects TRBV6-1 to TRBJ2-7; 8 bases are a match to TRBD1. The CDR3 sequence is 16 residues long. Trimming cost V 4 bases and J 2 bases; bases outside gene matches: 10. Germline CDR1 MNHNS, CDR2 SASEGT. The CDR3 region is CASSVGAGTGAYEQYV. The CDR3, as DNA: TGTGCCAGCAGTGTAGGGGCCGGGACAGGAGCCTACGAGCAGTACGTC.

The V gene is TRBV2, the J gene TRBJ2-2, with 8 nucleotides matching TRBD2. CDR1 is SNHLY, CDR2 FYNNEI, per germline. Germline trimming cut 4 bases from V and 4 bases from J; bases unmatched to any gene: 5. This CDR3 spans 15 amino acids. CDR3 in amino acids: CASSVAGGVTGELFF. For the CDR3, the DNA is TGTGCCAGCAGTGTGGCGGGGGGCGTCACCGGGGAGCTGTTTTTT.

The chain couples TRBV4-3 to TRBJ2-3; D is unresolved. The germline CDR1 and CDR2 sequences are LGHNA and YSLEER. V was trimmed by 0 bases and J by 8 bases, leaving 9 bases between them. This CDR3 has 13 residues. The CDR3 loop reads CASSQESWGTQYF. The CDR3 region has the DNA TGCGCCAGCAGCCAAGAATCCTGGGGTACGCAGTATTTT.